This T cell receptor (beta chain) was profiled in a study of T cell responses to AZD1222 COVID-19 vaccine. Study findings and constraints: Vaccine-associated CD4 TCRs spanned spike, dominant at 160-218 and 743-854. Samples come after the peak T cell response, not at day 14. Just a handful of AZD1222 recipients tested seropositive at baseline. Donors in the cohort were predominantly white British and more often female, and clonal diversity was possibly underestimated.

Points on this clone: Its antigen is undetermined.

V lost 10 bases and J lost 0, with 11 bases in between. CDR1 and CDR2 from the germline V gene are MNHEY and SMNVEV (reference sequence). The CDR3 loop spans 13 amino acids. Assay: immunoSEQ multiplex PCR; the TCRdb copy retains only in-frame clones and omits some. The sample holds about 50,000 clones, 75% to 90% seen once. The source is an adult in good health. The specimen was peripheral blood, collected on day 0 of MenACWY control vaccination. This chain joins TRBV27 and TRBJ2-3; no clear D. CDR3 coding DNA: TGTGCCACGTCCCCGGATAGCACAGATACGCAGTATTTT. Amino acids: CATSPDSTDTQYF.